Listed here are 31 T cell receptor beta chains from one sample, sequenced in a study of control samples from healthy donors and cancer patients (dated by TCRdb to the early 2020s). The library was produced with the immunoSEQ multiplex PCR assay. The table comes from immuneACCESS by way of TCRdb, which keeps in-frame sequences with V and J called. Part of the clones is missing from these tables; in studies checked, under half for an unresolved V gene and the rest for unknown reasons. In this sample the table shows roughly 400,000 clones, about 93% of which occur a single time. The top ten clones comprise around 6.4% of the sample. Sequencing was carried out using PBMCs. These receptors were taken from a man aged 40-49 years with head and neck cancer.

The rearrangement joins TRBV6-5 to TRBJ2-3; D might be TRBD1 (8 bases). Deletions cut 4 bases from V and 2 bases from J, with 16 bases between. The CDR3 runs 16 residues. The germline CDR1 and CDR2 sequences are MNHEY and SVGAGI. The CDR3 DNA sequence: TGTGCCAGCAGTTCCACAGGGGGGGGTCTCACAGATACGCAGTATTTT. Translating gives CASSSTGGGLTDTQYF.

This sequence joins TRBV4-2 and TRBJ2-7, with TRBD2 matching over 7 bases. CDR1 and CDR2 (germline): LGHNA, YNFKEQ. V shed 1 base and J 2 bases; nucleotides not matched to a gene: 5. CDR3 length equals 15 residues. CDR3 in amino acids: CASSQGGRGAYEQYF. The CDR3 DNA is TGTGCCAGCAGCCAAGGCGGGAGAGGGGCCTACGAGCAGTACTTC.

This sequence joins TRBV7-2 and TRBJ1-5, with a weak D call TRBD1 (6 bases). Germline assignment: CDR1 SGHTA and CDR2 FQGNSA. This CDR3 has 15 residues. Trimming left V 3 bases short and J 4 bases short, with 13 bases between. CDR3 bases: TGTGCCAGCAGCTTCCAGACAGGAACTAATCAGCCCCAGCATTTT. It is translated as CASSFQTGTNQPQHF.

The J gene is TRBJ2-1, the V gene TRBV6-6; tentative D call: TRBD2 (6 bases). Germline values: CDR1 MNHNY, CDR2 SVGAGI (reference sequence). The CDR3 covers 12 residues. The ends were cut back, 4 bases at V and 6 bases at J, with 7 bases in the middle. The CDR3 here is CASSSSANEQFF. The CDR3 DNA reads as TGTGCCAGCAGTTCTAGCGCCAATGAGCAGTTCTTC.

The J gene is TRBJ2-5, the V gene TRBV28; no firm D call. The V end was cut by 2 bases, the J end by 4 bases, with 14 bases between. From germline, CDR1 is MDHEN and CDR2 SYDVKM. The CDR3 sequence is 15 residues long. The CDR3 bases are TGTGCCAGCAGTTTACCGAATGTGGCCCGAGAGACCCAGTACTTC. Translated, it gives CASSLPNVARETQYF.

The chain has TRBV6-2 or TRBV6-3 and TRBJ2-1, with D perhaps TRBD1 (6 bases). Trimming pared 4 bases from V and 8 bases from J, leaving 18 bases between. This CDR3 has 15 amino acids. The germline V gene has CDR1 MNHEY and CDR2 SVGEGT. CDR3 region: CASSSTGFSVHEQFF. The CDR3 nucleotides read TGTGCCAGCAGTTCCACAGGGTTCTCCGTCCATGAGCAGTTCTTC.

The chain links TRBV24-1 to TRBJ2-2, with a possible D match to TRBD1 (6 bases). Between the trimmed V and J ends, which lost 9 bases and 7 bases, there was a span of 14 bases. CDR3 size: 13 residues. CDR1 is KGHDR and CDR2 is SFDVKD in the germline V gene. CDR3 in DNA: TGTGCCACCCGGTGGGGGCGAGGCGGGGAGCTGTTTTTT. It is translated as CATRWGRGGELFF.

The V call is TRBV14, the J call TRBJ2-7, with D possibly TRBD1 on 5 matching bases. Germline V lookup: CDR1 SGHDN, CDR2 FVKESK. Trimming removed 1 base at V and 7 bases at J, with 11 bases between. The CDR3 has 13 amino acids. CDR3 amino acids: CASSQGQGREQYF. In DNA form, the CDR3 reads TGTGCCAGCAGCCAAGGGCAGGGTAGGGAGCAGTACTTC. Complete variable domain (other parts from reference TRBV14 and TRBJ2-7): EAGVTQFPSHSVIEKGQTVTLRCDPISGHDNLYWYRRVMGKEIKFLLHFVKESKQDESGMPNNRFLAERTGGTYSTLKVQPAELEDSGVYFCASSQGQGREQYFGPGTRLTVT.

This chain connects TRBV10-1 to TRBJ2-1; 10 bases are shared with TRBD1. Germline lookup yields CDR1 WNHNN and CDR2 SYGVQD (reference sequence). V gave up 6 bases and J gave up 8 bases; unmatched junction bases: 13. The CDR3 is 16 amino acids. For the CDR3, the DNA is TGCGCCAGCAGCCCCCCGGGACAGGGGTCTATCGATGAGCAGTTCTTC. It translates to CASSPPGQGSIDEQFF.

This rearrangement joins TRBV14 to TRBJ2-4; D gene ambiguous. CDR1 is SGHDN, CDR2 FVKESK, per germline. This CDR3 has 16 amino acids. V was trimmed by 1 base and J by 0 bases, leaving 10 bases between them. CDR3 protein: CASSQAGYLAKNIQYF. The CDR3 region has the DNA TGTGCCAGCAGCCAAGCGGGCTACCTAGCCAAAAACATTCAGTACTTC.

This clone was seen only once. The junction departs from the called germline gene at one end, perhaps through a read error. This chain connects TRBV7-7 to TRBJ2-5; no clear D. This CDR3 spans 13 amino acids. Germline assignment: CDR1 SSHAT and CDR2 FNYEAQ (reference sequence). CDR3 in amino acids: CASSFRSEETQYF. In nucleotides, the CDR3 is TGTGCTAGCAGCTTCAGGTCGGAAGAGACCCAGTACTTC.

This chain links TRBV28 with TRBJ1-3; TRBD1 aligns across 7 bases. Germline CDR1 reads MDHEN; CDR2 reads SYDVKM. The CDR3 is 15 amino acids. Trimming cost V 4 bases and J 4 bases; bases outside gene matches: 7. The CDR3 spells CASSSGQPKGNTIYF. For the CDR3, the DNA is TGTGCCAGCAGTTCGGGACAGCCTAAGGGAAACACCATATATTTT.

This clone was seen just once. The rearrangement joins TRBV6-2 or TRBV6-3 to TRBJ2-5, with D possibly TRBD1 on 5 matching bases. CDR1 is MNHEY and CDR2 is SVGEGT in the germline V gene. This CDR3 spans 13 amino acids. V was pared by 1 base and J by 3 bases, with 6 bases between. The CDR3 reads CASSYYRKETQYF. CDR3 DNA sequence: TGTGCCAGCAGTTACTACAGGAAAGAGACCCAGTACTTC.

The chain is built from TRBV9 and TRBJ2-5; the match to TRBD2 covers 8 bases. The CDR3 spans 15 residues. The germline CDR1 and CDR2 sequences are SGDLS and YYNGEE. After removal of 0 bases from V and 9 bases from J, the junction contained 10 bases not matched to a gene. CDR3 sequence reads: CASSVGSGNGLAQYF. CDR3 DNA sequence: TGTGCCAGCAGCGTAGGTAGCGGGAACGGTTTGGCCCAGTACTTC.

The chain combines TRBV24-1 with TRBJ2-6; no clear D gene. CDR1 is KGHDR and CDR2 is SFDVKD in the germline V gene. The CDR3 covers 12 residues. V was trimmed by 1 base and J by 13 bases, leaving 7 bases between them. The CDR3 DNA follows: TGTGCCACCAGTGATTTCTTCGCGGTCCTGACTTTC. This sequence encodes CATSDFFAVLTF.

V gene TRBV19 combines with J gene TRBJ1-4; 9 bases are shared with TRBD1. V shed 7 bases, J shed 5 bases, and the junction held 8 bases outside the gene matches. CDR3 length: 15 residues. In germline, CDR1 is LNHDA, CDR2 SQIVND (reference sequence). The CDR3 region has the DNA TGTGCCAGTACCTTGGGACAGGGCAGGAATGAAAAACTGTTTTTT. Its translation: CASTLGQGRNEKLFF.

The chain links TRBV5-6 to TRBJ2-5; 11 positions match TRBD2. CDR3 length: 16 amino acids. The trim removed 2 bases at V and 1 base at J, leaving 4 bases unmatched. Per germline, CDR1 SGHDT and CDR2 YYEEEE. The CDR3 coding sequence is TGTGCCAGCAGCTTCCGACTAGCGGGAAGCCAAGAGACCCAGTACTTC. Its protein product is CASSFRLAGSQETQYF.

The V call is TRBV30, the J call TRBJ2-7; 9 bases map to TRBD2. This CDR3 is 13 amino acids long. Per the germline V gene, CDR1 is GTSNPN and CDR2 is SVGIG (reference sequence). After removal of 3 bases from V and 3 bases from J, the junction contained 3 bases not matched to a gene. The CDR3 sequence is CAWSPSGDYEQYF. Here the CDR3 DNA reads TGTGCCTGGAGCCCTAGCGGGGACTACGAGCAGTACTTC.

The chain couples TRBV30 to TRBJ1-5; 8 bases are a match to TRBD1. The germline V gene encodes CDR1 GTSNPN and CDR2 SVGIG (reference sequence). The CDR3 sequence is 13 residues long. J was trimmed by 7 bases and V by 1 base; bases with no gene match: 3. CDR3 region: CAWSGTGTQPQHF. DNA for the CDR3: TGTGCCTGGAGTGGGACAGGGACACAGCCCCAGCATTTT.

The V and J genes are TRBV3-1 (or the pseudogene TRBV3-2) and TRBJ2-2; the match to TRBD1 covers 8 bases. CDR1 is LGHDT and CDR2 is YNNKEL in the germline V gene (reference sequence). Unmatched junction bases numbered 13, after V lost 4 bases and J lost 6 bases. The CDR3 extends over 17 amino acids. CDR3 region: CASSPSLSGGSAGELFF. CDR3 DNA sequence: TGTGCCAGCAGCCCTTCGCTTTCAGGGGGCAGCGCCGGGGAGCTGTTTTTT.

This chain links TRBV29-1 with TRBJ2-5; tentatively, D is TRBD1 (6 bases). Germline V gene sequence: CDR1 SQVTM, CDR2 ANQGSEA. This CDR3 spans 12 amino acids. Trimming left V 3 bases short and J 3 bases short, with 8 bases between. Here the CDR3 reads CSVDPGEETQYF. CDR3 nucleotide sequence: TGCAGCGTTGACCCAGGGGAAGAGACCCAGTACTTC.

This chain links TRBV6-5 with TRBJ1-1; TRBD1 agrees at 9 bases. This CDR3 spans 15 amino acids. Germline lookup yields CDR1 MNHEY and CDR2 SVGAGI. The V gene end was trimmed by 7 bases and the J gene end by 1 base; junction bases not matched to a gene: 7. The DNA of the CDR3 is TGTGCCAGCACCAAACAGGGGGCTCCGAACACTGAAGCTTTCTTT. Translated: CASTKQGAPNTEAFF.

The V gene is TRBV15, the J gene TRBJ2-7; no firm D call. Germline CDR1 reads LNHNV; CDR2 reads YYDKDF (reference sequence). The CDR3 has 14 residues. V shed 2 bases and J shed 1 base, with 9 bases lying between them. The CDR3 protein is CATSRYIPSYEQYF. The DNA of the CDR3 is TGTGCCACCAGCAGATATATACCGTCCTACGAGCAGTACTTC.

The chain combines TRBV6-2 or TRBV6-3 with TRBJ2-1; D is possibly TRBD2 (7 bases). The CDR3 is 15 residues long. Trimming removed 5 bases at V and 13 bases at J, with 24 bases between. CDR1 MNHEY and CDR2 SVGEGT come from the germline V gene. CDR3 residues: CASSSYDVRGAFQFF. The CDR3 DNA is TGTGCCAGCAGTAGTTACGACGTCCGGGGGGCGTTCCAGTTCTTC.

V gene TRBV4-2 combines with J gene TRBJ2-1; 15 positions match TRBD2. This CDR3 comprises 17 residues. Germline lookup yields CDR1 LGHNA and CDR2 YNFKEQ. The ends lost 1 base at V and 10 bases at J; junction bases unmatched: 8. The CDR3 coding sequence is TGTGCCAGCAGCCAAGCCCGGACTAGCGGGAGGGAGGAGGAGCAGTTCTTC. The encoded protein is CASSQARTSGREEEQFF.

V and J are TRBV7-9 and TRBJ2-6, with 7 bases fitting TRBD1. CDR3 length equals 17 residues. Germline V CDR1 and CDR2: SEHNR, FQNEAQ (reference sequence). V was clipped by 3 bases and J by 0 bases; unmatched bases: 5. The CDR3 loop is CASSLDRLPSGANVLTF. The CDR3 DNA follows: TGTGCCAGCAGCTTGGACAGGCTCCCCTCTGGGGCCAACGTCCTGACTTTC.

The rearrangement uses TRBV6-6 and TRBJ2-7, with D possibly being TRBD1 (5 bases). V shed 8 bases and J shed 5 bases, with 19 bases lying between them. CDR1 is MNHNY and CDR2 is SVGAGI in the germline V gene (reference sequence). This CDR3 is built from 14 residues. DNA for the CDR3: TGTGCCAGCCGGGCACAGGTTGAGTCCAACGAGCAGTACTTC. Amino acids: CASRAQVESNEQYF.

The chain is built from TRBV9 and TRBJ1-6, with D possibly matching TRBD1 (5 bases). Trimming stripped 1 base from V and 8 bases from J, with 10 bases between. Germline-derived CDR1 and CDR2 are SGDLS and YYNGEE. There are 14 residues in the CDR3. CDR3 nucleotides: TGTGCCAGCAGCGTATCCCTGGGGGATTCACCCCTCCACTTT. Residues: CASSVSLGDSPLHF.

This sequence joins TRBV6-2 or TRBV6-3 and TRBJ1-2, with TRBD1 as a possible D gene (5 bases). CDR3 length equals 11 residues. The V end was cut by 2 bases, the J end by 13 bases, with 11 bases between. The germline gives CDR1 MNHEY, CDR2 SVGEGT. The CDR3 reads CASSYGRGSTF. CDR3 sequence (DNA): TGTGCCAGCAGTTACGGGCGGGGGTCCACCTTC.

The CDR3 DNA reads as TGTGCCAGCAGCTTGGTGACAGGGGGTCGGGAGACCCAGTACTTC. Its protein product is CASSLVTGGRETQYF. This chain links TRBV5-6 with TRBJ2-5, with TRBD1 matching 9 bases. The J segment lost 5 bases and the V segment lost 0 bases, leaving 5 bases of the junction unmatched. The V gene's germline CDR1 is SGHDT and CDR2 YYEEEE. This CDR3 region has 15 residues. Full variable domain (rest looked up from reference TRBV5-6 and TRBJ2-5): DAGVTQSPTHLIKTRGQQVTLRCSPKSGHDTVSWYQQALGQGPQFIFQYYEEEERQRGNFPDRFSGHQFPNYSSELNVNALLLGDSALYLCASSLVTGGRETQYFGPGTRLLVL.

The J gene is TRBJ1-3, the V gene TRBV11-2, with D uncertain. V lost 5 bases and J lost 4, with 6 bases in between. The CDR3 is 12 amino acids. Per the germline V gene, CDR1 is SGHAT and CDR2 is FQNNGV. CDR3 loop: CASSPDGNTIYF. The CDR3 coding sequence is TGTGCCAGCAGCCCGGACGGAAACACCATATATTTT.